These T cell receptor beta chains were read from a single sample in a study of T cell changes during pregnancy in multiple sclerosis. Profiled with immunoSEQ multiplex PCR; TCRdb holds only in-frame clones, not every one. The table has about 59,000 clones, approximately 94% seen once; the top ten hold under 3%. The material was CD8+ T cells from peripheral blood mononuclear cells, obtained after pregnancy. The receptors here all came from a female donor with multiple sclerosis, enrolled in a pregnancy study. Both conserved end residues are part of each CDR3. A D gene is named only where the DNA matches it firmly. Some rows have no size entry. The others give once, few or many, or a class for an expanded clone.

TRBJ2-7,11,NA,TRBV6-6,TRBD2,TGTGCCAGCAGTGAGGGAGGGGAGCAGTACTTC,CASSEGGEQYF
TRBJ2-2,13,NA,TRBV4-2,NA,TGTGCCAGCAGCCAAGATTCCGGCGGGGAGCTGTTTTTT,CASSQDSGGELFF
TRBJ2-7,15,NA,TRBV27,TRBD2,TGTGCCAGCAGTTTGAGACTAGCGGGATCCTACGAGCAGTACTTC,CASSLRLAGSYEQYF
TRBJ1-1,15,once,TRBV5-1,NA,TGCGCCAGCAGCTTGGGGGCAGGGTCGAACACTGAAGCTTTCTTT,CASSLGAGSNTEAFF
TRBJ2-1,17,NA,TRBV7-9,TRBD2,TGTGCCAGCAGCTTACTAGCTAGCCTAGCGGGAGGCTATGAGCAGTTCTTC,CASSLLASLAGGYEQFF
TRBJ1-5,15,NA,TRBV19,NA,TGTGCCAGTAGTATAGATCGTGGGGGCCGTCAGCCCCAGCATTTT,CASSIDRGGRQPQHF
TRBJ2-5,13,NA,TRBV27,NA,TGTGCCAGCAGTTTGGCAGCGGGAGAGACCCAGTACTTC,CASSLAAGETQYF
TRBJ2-2,12,few,TRBV19,NA,TGTGCCAGTAGCCACCCGGGAGGGGAGCTGTTTTTT,CASSHPGGELFF
TRBJ1-3,13,once,TRBV27,NA,TGTGCCAGCAGTTTGGGGGCAGGAAACACCATATATTTT,CASSLGAGNTIYF
TRBJ1-5,15,NA,TRBV2,NA,TGTGCCAGCCGCGACCAACGACAGCTACATCAGCCCCAGCATTTT,CASRDQRQLHQPQHF
TRBJ2-3,14,NA,TRBV27,NA,TGTGCCAGCAGTTTAGGTCCAGAAATGGATACGCAGTATTTT,CASSLGPEMDTQYF
TRBJ2-1,16,NA,TRBV4-1,TRBD2,TGCGCCAGCAGCCCACTCGGCGCGGGAGGAGTGAATGAGCAGTTCTTC,CASSPLGAGGVNEQFF
TRBJ2-7,16,NA,TRBV18,NA,TGTGCCAGCTCACCGGGTTCTGGCAGGGCACTCTACGAGCAGTACTTC,CASSPGSGRALYEQYF
TRBJ2-3,16,NA,TRBV13,NA,TGTGCCAGCAGCGTTAGCCTACAGGGAGGCACAGATACGCAGTATTTT,CASSVSLQGGTDTQYF
TRBJ2-1,15,NA,TRBV25-1,TRBD1,TGTGCCAGCAGTGCCGGGACAGGGTTCTACAATGAGCAGTTCTTC,CASSAGTGFYNEQFF
TRBJ2-7,16,NA,TRBV27,TRBD1,TGTGCCAGCAGTTTATTCCCCGGGACAGGGGGCGGCGAGCAGTACTTC,CASSLFPGTGGGEQYF
TRBJ2-7,15,NA,TRBV27,NA,TGTGCCAGCGGAGATCGGCGAGAGGGAAATTACGAGCAGTACTTC,CASGDRREGNYEQYF
TRBJ2-1,13,NA,TRBV27,TRBD2,TGTGCCAGTGGCGCTAGCGGCAACAATGAGCAGTTCTTC,CASGASGNNEQFF
TRBJ2-1,13,NA,TRBV5-1,TRBD1,TGCGCCAGCAGCTGGACAGGGGTCAATGAGCAGTTCTTC,CASSWTGVNEQFF
TRBJ2-5,17,NA,TRBV4-3,TRBD1,TGCGCCAGCAGCCAAGATCTGGTCGGGACAGGGCAAGAGACCCAGTACTTC,CASSQDLVGTGQETQYF
TRBJ2-7,13,NA,TRBV7-9,NA,TGTGCCAGCAGCCCCACAGGGACCTACGAGCAGTACTTC,CASSPTGTYEQYF
TRBJ2-2,15,NA,TRBV6-5,TRBD1,TGTGCCAGCAGTTCTTACAGGGGCAAGGTCGGGGAGCTGTTTTTT,CASSSYRGKVGELFF
TRBJ1-1,14,NA,TRBV11-3,NA,TGTGCCAGCAGCTTAGCCGGGGTGAACACTGAAGCTTTCTTT,CASSLAGVNTEAFF
TRBJ1-5,13,NA,TRBV19,NA,TGTGCCAGTACCCGGGGGAGCAATCAGCCCCAGCATTTT,CASTRGSNQPQHF
TRBJ2-7,18,NA,TRBV10-1,TRBD2,TGCGCCAGCAGTGAGCTTCCGACTAGCGGGACAAGACCGGACGAGCAGTACTTC,CASSELPTSGTRPDEQYF
TRBJ2-7,18,NA,TRBV7-8,TRBD2,TGTGCCAGCAGCCGGCCGGGACTAGCGGGAGATGGGGCCTCCGAGCAGTACTTC,CASSRPGLAGDGASEQYF
TRBJ2-3,16,NA,TRBV15,TRBD2,TGTGCCACCAGCAGAGGGGATGGGCGGGAGGTGTATACGCAGTATTTT,CATSRGDGREVYTQYF
TRBJ2-3,16,NA,TRBV5-4,NA,TGTGCCAGCAGCTTGGGCGGGGTCGGGTACACAGATACGCAGTATTTT,CASSLGGVGYTDTQYF
TRBJ1-5,12,NA,TRBV21-1,NA,TGTGCCATCGGAAAGCAGGTTCAGCCCCAGCATTTT,CAIGKQVQPQHF
TRBJ2-4,16,NA,TRBV28,NA,TGTGCCAGCAGTTTATTAATGGGCCCCACCAAAAACATTCAGTACTTC,CASSLLMGPTKNIQYF
TRBJ2-7,17,NA,TRBV9,TRBD1,TGTGCCAGCAGCCTACAGACCTGGGACAGGGTCCGGTGGGAGCAGTACTTC,CASSLQTWDRVRWEQYF
TRBJ2-1,11,NA,TRBV27,NA,TGTGCCAGCAGTTGGGGGCTAGAGCAGTTCTTC,CASSWGLEQFF
TRBJ1-5,13,NA,TRBV27,NA,TGTGCCACCTCTTGGGGGGTCAATCAGCCCCAGCATTTT,CATSWGVNQPQHF
TRBJ2-7,18,NA,TRBV9,TRBD2,TGTGCCAGCAGCGTAGGTGATAGCGGGAGGACAAGAGCGTACGAGCAGTACTTC,CASSVGDSGRTRAYEQYF
TRBJ1-2,14,NA,TRBV19,NA,TGTGCCAGTAGTCGCGGGGGGCGAGAGGATGGCTACACCTTC,CASSRGGREDGYTF
TRBJ2-7,18,NA,TRBV7-9,TRBD2,TGTGCCAGCAGCGATCGAACTTCCGGGACTAGCGTCTCCTACGAGCAGTACTTC,CASSDRTSGTSVSYEQYF
TRBJ2-1,15,NA,TRBV27,NA,TGTGCCAGCAGTACTCGCCCGAGTACCTACAATGAGCAGTTCTTC,CASSTRPSTYNEQFF
TRBJ2-2,14,NA,TRBV5-1,NA,TGCGCCAGCAGCCGGACAGGGAGGGGCGGGGAGCTGTTTTTT,CASSRTGRGGELFF
TRBJ2-1,18,once,TRBV30,TRBD2,TGTGCCTGGAGCGACTATAGCGGGAGGGCCACCTCCTACAATGAGCAGTTCTTC,CAWSDYSGRATSYNEQFF
TRBJ2-7,15,NA,TRBV7-2,TRBD2,TGTGCCAGCAGCCGCGGGACTAGCGGGACCTACGAGCAGTACTTC,CASSRGTSGTYEQYF
TRBJ2-3,13,NA,TRBV6-5,TRBD1,TGTGCCAGCAGTGAGACAGGGACCGATACGCAGTATTTT,CASSETGTDTQYF
TRBJ2-4,15,NA,TRBV6-7,NA,TGTGCCAGGGAGGTCTACGATGTGACCAAAAACATTCAGTACTTC,CAREVYDVTKNIQYF
TRBJ2-3,14,NA,TRBV28,NA,TGTGCCAGCAGTTTTGCAGGGGCTTCAGATACGCAGTATTTT,CASSFAGASDTQYF
TRBJ1-5,16,NA,TRBV7-9,TRBD1,TGTGCCAGCAGCGGTCCTGGGCAGGGGGCGGATCAGCCCCAGCATTTT,CASSGPGQGADQPQHF
TRBJ1-1,11,few,TRBV6-1,NA,TGTGCCAGCAGTGGTTGGACAGTTTACGCCTTT,CASSGWTVYAF
TRBJ2-7,13,NA,TRBV7-9,TRBD1,TGTGCCAGCAGCTGGCGACAGGGAAGGGAGCAGTACTTC,CASSWRQGREQYF
TRBJ2-1,17,NA,TRBV27,TRBD1,TGTGCCAGCAGCTTCACGCTCGTGACAGGGCCCGACAATGAGCAGTTCTTC,CASSFTLVTGPDNEQFF
TRBJ2-1,14,NA,TRBV18,NA,TGTGCCAGCTCACCACCGAACGCCGCCAGTGAGCAGTTCTTC,CASSPPNAASEQFF
TRBJ1-1,14,few,TRBV7-9,NA,TGTGCCAGCCGCCCAAGGGGGATGAACACTGAAGCTTTCTTT,CASRPRGMNTEAFF
TRBJ2-1,14,NA,TRBV7-3,NA,TGTGCCAGCAGCTCAATACTAGGACTGGATGAGCAGTTCTTC,CASSSILGLDEQFF
TRBJ1-4,16,NA,TRBV7-8,TRBD1,TGTGCCAGCAGCTTAGCCCAGGACAGGGGAAATGAAAAACTGTTTTTT,CASSLAQDRGNEKLFF
TRBJ2-2,13,NA,TRBV6-1,NA,TGTGCCAGCAGTGATGGAGCGGTCGGGGAGCTGTTTTTT,CASSDGAVGELFF
TRBJ2-5,14,NA,TRBV7-9,NA,TGTGCCAGCAGCTTAGGGTCGGGACAAGAGACCCAGTACTTC,CASSLGSGQETQYF
TRBJ2-2,16,NA,TRBV9,TRBD2,TGTGCCAGCAGCGCGACTAGCGGGAGGGGCACCGGGGAGCTGTTTTTT,CASSATSGRGTGELFF
TRBJ1-2,14,NA,TRBV18,TRBD1,TGTGCCAGCTCACTACCGGACAGGCCCTATGGCTACACCTTC,CASSLPDRPYGYTF
TRBJ2-1,12,NA,TRBV6-1,NA,TGTGCCAGCAGTGCAGACTACAATGAGCAGTTCTTC,CASSADYNEQFF
TRBJ2-5,15,NA,TRBV7-7,TRBD2,TGTGCCAGCAGTGTCGGGGCGGGAGGGATGGAGACCCAGTACTTC,CASSVGAGGMETQYF
TRBJ2-1,15,NA,TRBV27,TRBD2,TGTGCCAGCAGTCCATTAGCGGGAGTTTACAATGAGCAGTTCTTC,CASSPLAGVYNEQFF
TRBJ2-2,13,few,TRBV7-9,NA,TGTGCCAGCCGCAACCCGAGCACCGGGGAGCTGTTTTTT,CASRNPSTGELFF